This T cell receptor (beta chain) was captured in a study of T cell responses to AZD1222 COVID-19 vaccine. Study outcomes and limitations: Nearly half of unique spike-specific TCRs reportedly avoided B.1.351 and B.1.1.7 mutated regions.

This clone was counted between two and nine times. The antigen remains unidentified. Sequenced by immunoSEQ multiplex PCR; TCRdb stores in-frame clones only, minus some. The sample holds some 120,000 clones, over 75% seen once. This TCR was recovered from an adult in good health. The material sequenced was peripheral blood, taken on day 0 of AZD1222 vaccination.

CDR3 in DNA: TGTGCCAGCAGCCAGGGGCACTCGGGTGGGGTCGGGGAGCTGTTTTTT. The encoded protein is CASSQGHSGGVGELFF. J is TRBJ2-2 and V is TRBV25-1; maybe TRBD1 (6 bases). Germline V gene lookup returns CDR1 MGHDK and CDR2 SYGVNS. The CDR3 runs to 16 residues. V was cut by 6 bases and J by 7 bases, with 21 bases left in between.